These T cell receptor beta chains were read from a single sample in a study of control samples from healthy donors and cancer patients. Assay: immunoSEQ multiplex PCR; the TCRdb copy retains only in-frame clones and omits some. The table shows about 92,000 clones, with around 80% occurring only once. The sample was blood. The origin of the receptors is a woman aged 55-75 years in good health. CDR3s include the opening cysteine and the closing phenylalanine or tryptophan. The D gene is left open where the match is weak. The size field is filled for only some rows; it gives once, few, many or a size class.

d_call clone_size j_call v_call cdr3_nt cdr3_aa
NA NA TRBJ1-1 TRBV11-3 TGTGCCAGCAGCTTAGGGGGGCCGAGCACTGAAGCTTTCTTT CASSLGGPSTEAFF
TRBD1 NA TRBJ2-7 TRBV5-1 TGCGCCAGCAGCTTGGGGACAGGGAACACCTACGAGCAGTACTTC CASSLGTGNTYEQYF
TRBD1 NA TRBJ1-2 TRBV7-9 TGTGCCAGCAGCCAGGGACAGGGGGCCGACTATGGCTACACCTTC CASSQGQGADYGYTF
NA NA TRBJ1-4 TRBV28 TGTGCCAGCCTCCGTGGCAGGCTACGGGAAAAACTGTTTTTT CASLRGRLREKLFF
NA NA TRBJ1-2 TRBV20-1 TGCAGTGCTGCCCGGGTCCGCGGCTACACCTTC CSAARVRGYTF
NA NA TRBJ2-3 TRBV7-9 TGTGCCAGCAGCTTATGGTCGGCCGGCGGGAAGGGCACTACGCAGTATTTT CASSLWSAGGKGTTQYF
NA once TRBJ1-2 TRBV3-1/TRBV3-2 TGTGCCAGCAGCTTCGCGCGGCAGGGCTACACCTTC CASSFARQGYTF
NA few TRBJ1-2 TRBV4-1 TGCGCCAGCAGAGGACGGGCCACTAACTATGGCTACACCTTC CASRGRATNYGYTF
NA NA TRBJ1-5 TRBV4-3 TGCGCCAGCAGCCAAGGAGCGGGGATCGGCAATCAGCCCCAGCATTTT CASSQGAGIGNQPQHF
TRBD2 NA TRBJ2-7 TRBV11-1 TGTGCCAGCAGCTTAGCCGGGACTAGCGGGAGTTTGGGCTACGAGCAGTACTTC CASSLAGTSGSLGYEQYF
TRBD1 NA TRBJ1-5 TRBV6-5 TGTGCCACTGACAGCCGGGACAGGGGCAATCAGCCCCAGCATTTT CATDSRDRGNQPQHF
TRBD1 NA TRBJ2-7 TRBV29-1 TGCAGCGTTGCCAACGACAGGGACGAGCAGTACTTC CSVANDRDEQYF
NA NA TRBJ2-1 TRBV11-2 TGTGCCAGCAGTCCGACTAGGAACAGCTACAATGAGCAGTTCTTC CASSPTRNSYNEQFF
NA NA TRBJ1-1 TRBV7-7 TGTGCTAGCAGCAAAGGTAACACTGAAGCTTTCTTT CASSKGNTEAFF
NA once TRBJ2-3 TRBV2 TGTGCCAGCAGGGCAGATGTGGATACGCAGTATTTT CASRADVDTQYF
NA NA TRBJ1-2 TRBV6-5 TGTGCCAGCAGTTACTCGAACCGGGGCGGCTACACCTTC CASSYSNRGGYTF
NA NA TRBJ1-2 TRBV5-1 TGCGCCAGCAGCTTGGATAGCTATGGCTACACCTTC CASSLDSYGYTF
NA NA TRBJ1-5 TRBV6-5 TGTGCCAGCAGTTACTCGAGGGGCGTGCAGCCCCAGCATTTT CASSYSRGVQPQHF
NA NA TRBJ2-3 TRBV6-5 TGTGCCAGCAGTTACTACAGCACAGATACGCAGTATTTT CASSYYSTDTQYF
NA NA TRBJ1-2 TRBV19 TGTGCCAGTAGTTCCCACGTGCAGAGCTATGGCTACACCTTC CASSSHVQSYGYTF
NA NA TRBJ1-1 TRBV5-6 TGTGCCAGCAGCTTGGGGAACAGTGAAGCTTTCTTT CASSLGNSEAFF
NA NA TRBJ2-7 TRBV6-2/TRBV6-3 TGTGCCAGCAGTTACTCGATGTTAGCCTACGAGCAGTACTTC CASSYSMLAYEQYF
TRBD1 NA TRBJ2-1 TRBV14 TGTGCCAGCAGCCAAGACCCGGGACAGGGCAGTGAGCAGTTCTTC CASSQDPGQGSEQFF
TRBD1 NA TRBJ1-1 TRBV3-1/TRBV3-2 TGTGCCAGCAGCCCCAGGGGGCAGAGCACTGAAGCTTTCTTT CASSPRGQSTEAFF
TRBD2 NA TRBJ2-1 TRBV24-1 TGTGCCACCAGCCTGGGAGGGTCAAGGACCTACAATGAGCAGTTCTTC CATSLGGSRTYNEQFF
NA NA TRBJ1-5 TRBV7-9 TGTGCCAGCAGCCGTACAGCAGATCAGCCCCAGCATTTT CASSRTADQPQHF
NA NA TRBJ1-4 TRBV28 TGTGCCACCAGAGGACAGAACAATGAAAAACTGTTTTTT CATRGQNNEKLFF
TRBD1 NA TRBJ1-6 TRBV2 TGTGCCAGCAGCGTGACAGGGTGGAATTCACCCCTCCACTTT CASSVTGWNSPLHF
NA NA TRBJ1-4 TRBV28 TGTGCCAGCAGTTTGCGAGAGGAAGAAAAACTGTTTTTT CASSLREEEKLFF
NA NA TRBJ2-7 TRBV19 TGTGCCAGTAGTCCGACCCAACTACGACTCAAGCAGTACTTC CASSPTQLRLKQYF
TRBD1 NA TRBJ1-6 TRBV11-3 TGTGCCAGCAGCTTAGATCCCGGGGACAGGACTAATTCACCCCTCCACTTT CASSLDPGDRTNSPLHF
NA NA TRBJ1-6 TRBV5-8 TGTGCCAGCAGCTCGACAGTTTGGTATTCACCCCTCCACTTT CASSSTVWYSPLHF
NA NA TRBJ2-2 TRBV9 TGTGCCAGCAGCGGGGGACTGCCTAACACCGGGGAGCTGTTTTTT CASSGGLPNTGELFF
TRBD2 NA TRBJ2-5 TRBV10-1 TGCGCCAGCAGTGAGGGGGCTAGCGGGGCAGGAGAGACCCAGTACTTC CASSEGASGAGETQYF
TRBD1 NA TRBJ1-1 TRBV3-1/TRBV3-2 TGTGCCAGCAGCCTCCGACAGGGGGGGGACACTGAAGCTTTCTTT CASSLRQGGDTEAFF
TRBD1 NA TRBJ1-1 TRBV7-7 TGTGCCAGCAGCTCAGGACAGGGGAGGAGGACTGAAGCTTTCTTT CASSSGQGRRTEAFF
NA NA TRBJ1-3 TRBV7-9 TGTGCCAGCATCTTGTCAGGGGCTGGAAACACCATATATTTT CASILSGAGNTIYF
TRBD2 NA TRBJ2-7 TRBV23-1 TGCGCCAGCAGTCAAATAGCGGGAGCGACTACGTACGAGCAGTACTTC CASSQIAGATTYEQYF
TRBD2 NA TRBJ2-1 TRBV3-1/TRBV3-2 TGTGCCAGCAGCCCCTGGGAAGCTAGCGGGGGGCGCTCCTACAATGAGCAGTTCTTC CASSPWEASGGRSYNEQFF
TRBD2 NA TRBJ2-1 TRBV11-3 TGTGCCAGCAGCTCAGCACTAGCGGGGGGGCCCAATGAGCAGTTCTTC CASSSALAGGPNEQFF
NA NA TRBJ1-4 TRBV9 TGTGCCAGCAGCTTACTAGGGTTGAACAATGAAAAACTGTTTTTT CASSLLGLNNEKLFF
NA NA TRBJ1-2 TRBV6-1 TGTGCCAGCAGTGAAAGGTTGGGGGCTTCTGGCTACACCTTC CASSERLGASGYTF
NA NA TRBJ1-1 TRBV15 TGTGCCACCAGCAGAGATCGGGTCATGTCGTGGGGGTTGACTGAAGCTTTCTTT CATSRDRVMSWGLTEAFF
NA NA TRBJ1-1 TRBV18 TGTGCCAGCTCACCCGCGACTGAAGCTTTCTTT CASSPATEAFF
TRBD1 NA TRBJ2-5 TRBV23-1 TGCGCCAGCAGTCAAAGGGGGCAGGGCCGCGTAGAGACCCAGTACTTC CASSQRGQGRVETQYF
TRBD1 NA TRBJ1-4 TRBV5-4 TGTGCCAGCAGCTTGGGGGGGTCGGGGACAGGGGCTGAAAAACTGTTTTTT CASSLGGSGTGAEKLFF
NA NA TRBJ2-7 TRBV11-2 TGTGCCAGCAGCTTTCCGGACAGGGAGGGCGAGCAGTACTTC CASSFPDREGEQYF
TRBD1 few TRBJ1-5 TRBV2 TGTGCCAGCAGAGGCACAGGGGGGAATCAGCCCCAGCATTTT CASRGTGGNQPQHF
NA NA TRBJ1-1 TRBV6-2/TRBV6-3 TGTGCCAGCAGTTACGAAAGGGGGGGGCCGTCAATGAACACTGAAGCTTTCTTT CASSYERGGPSMNTEAFF
NA NA TRBJ1-4 TRBV11-2 TGTGCCAGCAGCTTTCTCGGGGGTTCTAGCGGACTGTTTTTT CASSFLGGSSGLFF
NA NA TRBJ2-5 TRBV6-6 TGTGCCAGCACCCAGTTCAGAGAGACCCAGTACTTC CASTQFRETQYF
NA NA TRBJ1-2 TRBV9 TGTGCCAGCAGCCAAGGTGGGGTTGCTAACTATGGCTACACCTTC CASSQGGVANYGYTF
NA NA TRBJ2-1 TRBV7-7 TGTGCTAGCAGCTTAGTGGCGGAGGGAACGGGTGAGCAGTTCTTC CASSLVAEGTGEQFF
TRBD1 NA TRBJ1-6 TRBV28 TGTGCCAGCAGTTTATCGGGACAGGGAAATTCACCCCTCCACTTT CASSLSGQGNSPLHF
NA NA TRBJ2-3 TRBV18 TGTGCCAGCTCACTCGGATCCTCTGGCACAGATACGCAGTATTTT CASSLGSSGTDTQYF
TRBD1 NA TRBJ2-4 TRBV28 TGTGCCAGCAGGCCTCGGGACAGGGTAACGAACATTCAGTACTTC CASRPRDRVTNIQYF
TRBD2 NA TRBJ2-1 TRBV18 TGTGCCAGCTCACCTAGGACTAGCCGTTACAATGAGCAGTTCTTC CASSPRTSRYNEQFF
NA NA TRBJ1-3 TRBV6-1 TGTGCCAGCAGTGAAGCGGCCGTGGCTGGAAACACCATATATTTT CASSEAAVAGNTIYF
NA NA TRBJ1-4 TRBV4-3 TGCGCCAGCAGCCAAGATTTTAGGGGGTACGAAAAACTGTTTTTT CASSQDFRGYEKLFF
TRBD1 NA TRBJ1-2 TRBV4-3 TGCGCCAGCGGGACCCCGGGACAGCTCTATGGCTACACCTTC CASGTPGQLYGYTF